This TCR beta chain emerged from a study of T cell repertoires in cytomegalovirus infection. In the study overall: Recently identified HLA-C-restricted CMV epitopes were among the peptides used. Indicated by public TCR beta signatures were CMV infection and matching HLA type.

Concerning this clonotype: Its antigen is unidentified.

CDR1 SGHAT and CDR2 FQNNGV come from the germline V gene. Trimming pared 7 bases from V and 5 bases from J, leaving 15 bases between. The CDR3 has 13 residues. MiXCR, applied by TCRdb to the reads, yields one record per CDR3 protein. The table lists about 360,000 distinct CDR3 sequences, just under 35% of them singletons. Points from the study as a whole: HLA-C-restricted CMV-specific TCR beta clonotypes were dominant in the ex vivo response. Based on cumulative public TCR beta family frequency, carriers of CMV plus the relevant HLA were identified.

The sequencing here drew on cultured PBMCs, taken from culture after CMV antigen stimulation. The J gene is TRBJ2-7, the V gene TRBV11-2; weak D call: TRBD2 (5 bases). The origin of this receptor is a human donor in good health (CMV status not recorded). Some clones in this sample may be carry-over from other donors' samples. The DNA of the CDR3 is TGTGCCAGCAATGAGGGTCTCGGCGACGAGCAGTACGTC. Its protein is CASNEGLGDEQYV.